What follows are 18 T cell receptor beta chains derived from one specimen sequenced in a study of cytomegalovirus exposure and HLA in healthy donors. The PCR ran on 60 Vbeta and 13 Jbeta primers. Data came from immunoSEQ multiplex PCR; TCRdb stores just in-frame clones and leaves some out. The data hold approximately 190,000 clones, with about four fifths observed a single time. Sequences were obtained from PBMCs. The receptors shown here come from a man aged 40-55 years in good health and CMV-seropositive.

The chain combines TRBV11-2 with TRBJ1-1, with 9 bases aligning to TRBD1. Germline CDR1 SGHAT, CDR2 FQNNGV. The CDR3 loop spans 13 amino acids. The V gene end was trimmed by 5 bases and the J gene end by 4 bases; junction bases not matched to a gene: 2. The CDR3 bases are TGTGCCAGCAGCCCGGGACAGGGCACTGAAGCTTTCTTT. Protein sequence: CASSPGQGTEAFF.

The J gene is TRBJ2-1, the V gene TRBV7-7, with 13 bases fitting TRBD2. This CDR3 comprises 15 residues. J was trimmed by 5 bases and V by 6 bases; bases with no gene match: 4. The germline V gene encodes CDR1 SSHAT and CDR2 FNYEAQ (reference sequence). CDR3 in DNA: TGTGCCAGCAGGGAAGGGACTAGCGGGGACAATGAGCAGTTCTTC. It translates to CASREGTSGDNEQFF.

This sequence joins TRBV6-5 and TRBJ2-7; 9 nucleotides agree with TRBD2. In germline, CDR1 is MNHEY, CDR2 SVGAGI. CDR3 length: 14 residues. V trimming: 5 bases; J trimming: 4 bases; junction bases outside the gene matches: 6. CDR3 sequence (DNA): TGTGCCAGCAGTGCCGGGACTAGCAGATACGAGCAGTACTTC. It is translated as CASSAGTSRYEQYF.

The chain has TRBV7-9 and TRBJ1-2; 9 bases map to TRBD1. Germline CDR1 reads SEHNR; CDR2 reads FQNEAQ (reference sequence). The V gene end was trimmed by 5 bases and the J gene end by 6 bases; junction bases not matched to a gene: 10. The CDR3 totals 15 residues. The CDR3 loop reads CASSPGTGRSDGYTF. The CDR3, as DNA: TGTGCCAGCAGCCCCGGGACAGGGAGGTCGGATGGCTACACCTTC.

The chain carries TRBV29-1 and TRBJ1-1, with D possibly TRBD1 on 5 matching bases. This CDR3 has 12 residues. Germline CDR1 and CDR2: SQVTM and ANQGSEA. V gave up 3 bases and J gave up 6 bases, with 11 bases separating them. The CDR3: CSVDWGNSEAFF. The DNA of the CDR3 is TGCAGCGTTGACTGGGGCAACTCTGAAGCTTTCTTT. The whole variable domain, filled in from reference TRBV29-1 and TRBJ1-1, reads SAVISQKPSRDICQRGTSLTIQCQVDSQVTMMFWYRQQPGQSLTLIATANQGSEATYESGFVIDKFPISRPNLTFSTLTVSNMSPEDSSIYLCSVDWGNSEAFFGQGTRLTVV.

The rearrangement joins TRBV9 to TRBJ1-1; D is unclear. The length of the CDR3 is 13 residues. CDR1 and CDR2 (germline): SGDLS, YYNGEE. Trimming cost V 2 bases and J 2 bases, with 7 bases left between them. CDR3 in amino acids: CASSVKLNTEAFF. The DNA for the CDR3 is TGTGCCAGCAGCGTTAAGCTTAACACTGAAGCTTTCTTT.

The chain has TRBV7-2 and TRBJ2-1; 7 bases are a match to TRBD2. CDR1 and CDR2 (germline): SGHTA, FQGNSA. This CDR3 is 14 amino acids long. V lost 0 bases to trimming and J lost 7 bases; unmatched junction nucleotides: 3. CDR3 in amino acids: CASSLAGGSNEQFF. DNA of the CDR3: TGTGCCAGCAGCTTAGCGGGAGGGTCAAATGAGCAGTTCTTC.

This clone was detected a few times. This chain links TRBV7-8 with TRBJ2-1, with TRBD2 matching over 12 bases. The V gene end was trimmed by 3 bases and the J gene end by 9 bases; junction bases not matched to a gene: 3. Per the germline V gene, CDR1 is SGHVS and CDR2 is FQNEAQ. The CDR3 is made up of 14 amino acids. The CDR3 DNA is TGTGCCAGCAGCTTTCTAGCGGGAGGGATTGAGCAGTTCTTC. Protein product: CASSFLAGGIEQFF. The whole variable domain, filled in from reference TRBV7-8 and TRBJ2-1, reads GAGVSQSPRYKVAKRGQDVALRCDPISGHVSLFWYQQALGQGPEFLTYFQNEAQLDKSGLPSDRFFAERPEGSVSTLKIQRTQQEDSAVYLCASSFLAGGIEQFFGPGTRLTVL.

This clone turned up a few times. The rearrangement uses TRBV4-1 and TRBJ1-2; D is possibly TRBD1 (6 bases). Looked up from germline, CDR1 is MGHRA and CDR2 is YSYEKL. The CDR3 has 15 amino acids. V lost 4 bases to trimming and J lost 4 bases, with 16 bases between them. For the CDR3, the DNA is TGCGCCAGCAGCCTAGAAAGCAGGGGTCCCTATGGCTACACCTTC. Translated: CASSLESRGPYGYTF.

This clone was picked up one time. The chain couples TRBV30 to TRBJ2-1; TRBD2 might be the D (5 bases). There are 13 residues in the CDR3. V lost 3 bases, J lost 9 bases, and 15 bases lay in between. Germline-derived CDR1 and CDR2 are GTSNPN and SVGIG (reference sequence). CDR3 DNA sequence: TGTGCCTGGAGGGCTTCTCTAGCTGGTGAGCAGTTCTTC. It is translated as CAWRASLAGEQFF.

The rearrangement links TRBV18 to TRBJ2-7; D unresolved. The CDR3 contains 13 residues. CDR1 is KGHSH and CDR2 is LQKENI in the germline V gene. Trimming removed 3 bases at V and 3 bases at J, with 9 bases between. The CDR3 region has the DNA TGTGCCAGCTCACCGCGTCACCGCTACGAGCAGTACTTC. Residues: CASSPRHRYEQYF.

This chain connects TRBV18 to TRBJ2-7; possibly TRBD1 for D (6 bases). The CDR3 has 14 residues. V lost 6 bases to trimming and J lost 5 bases, with 17 bases between them. Germline-derived CDR1 and CDR2 are KGHSH and LQKENI. CDR3 amino acids: CASSPTLDRNEQYF. Written as DNA, the CDR3 is TGTGCCAGCTCCCCAACATTGGACAGAAACGAGCAGTACTTC.

The CDR3 coding sequence is TGTGCCAGCAGCAGACAGGGTAGCCTCAAAGCTTTCTTT. This sequence encodes CASSRQGSLKAFF. The V and J genes are TRBV5-6 and TRBJ1-1, with 7 nucleotides matching TRBD1. Germline CDR1 and CDR2: SGHDT and YYEEEE. The CDR3 has 13 residues. Trimming cost V 4 bases and J 9 bases; bases outside gene matches: 9.

The chain couples TRBV6-5 to TRBJ1-2; D is undetermined. V gave up 6 bases and J gave up 5 bases, with 19 bases separating them. This CDR3 is 15 amino acids long. The V gene's germline CDR1 is MNHEY and CDR2 SVGAGI. The DNA of the CDR3 is TGTGCCAGCAGACCCGCCGAGGCCTCTTGGTATGGCTACACCTTC. Protein product: CASRPAEASWYGYTF.

This sequence joins TRBV19 and TRBJ1-2; D might be TRBD1 (5 bases). The length of the CDR3 is 11 residues. With 11 bases removed from V and 8 bases from J, the gap between germline ends came to 15 bases. From germline, CDR1 is LNHDA and CDR2 SQIVND (reference sequence). The DNA of the CDR3 is TGTGCCGTAGTGGGGGGTCGGGGCTACACCTTC. Translating it yields CAVVGGRGYTF.

This clone has only a few counts. V usage is TRBV2 and J usage is TRBJ1-4; no clear D gene. The CDR3 runs 13 residues. Trimming took 4 bases from V and 8 from J, leaving 11 bases between them. The germline V gene has CDR1 SNHLY and CDR2 FYNNEI. The CDR3 protein is CASSVRKEEKLFF. The CDR3 nucleotides are TGTGCCAGCAGTGTCAGGAAGGAAGAAAAACTGTTTTTT.

The chain couples TRBV9 to TRBJ1-1; D uncertain. Germline CDR1 is SGDLS and CDR2 is YYNGEE. Between the trimmed V and J ends, which lost 1 base and 4 bases, there was a span of 8 bases. The CDR3 sequence is 13 residues long. The chain's CDR3 is CASSVFESTEAFF. In DNA form, the CDR3 reads TGTGCCAGCAGCGTATTCGAGAGCACTGAAGCTTTCTTT.

This chain connects TRBV7-9 to TRBJ2-7, with 9 bases identical to TRBD2. This CDR3 spans 14 amino acids. V shed 5 bases and J 5 bases; nucleotides not matched to a gene: 7. Germline loops: CDR1 SEHNR, CDR2 FQNEAQ (reference sequence). In nucleotides, the CDR3 is TGTGCCAGCAGCCCCGGGACTAGCCCCCACGAGCAGTACTTC. Translation gives CASSPGTSPHEQYF.